This entry is about one TCR beta chain. Its antigen is still unknown. The length of the CDR3 is 16 residues. V was pared by 5 bases and J by 4 bases, with 13 bases of the junction left unmatched. The data stem from a study of response to subunit inactivated influenza vaccine. TCRdb analysed the RT-PCR reads with MiXCR anew, one entry per CDR3 protein. This table holds more than 700,000 distinct CDR3 sequences, roughly 20% found once. Whole-study findings and limits: With each seasonal influenza vaccination, the authors suggested, few new T cells are recruited.

The source of this sequence is a man aged 50 to 59 who received an inactivated influenza vaccine. Sequenced here: PBMCs from blood, sampled around 5 days after vaccination. This sequence joins TRBV5-7 and TRBJ2-5, with 8 bases that match TRBD1. TRBV5-7 is an open reading frame whose function is uncertain. CDR3 nucleotide sequence: TGTGCCAGCAGGGTCGGAGAGGGACAGGTGGGAGAGACCCAGTACTTC. This translates into CASRVGEGQVGETQYF.